This TCR beta chain was recorded in a study of blood T cell repertoires in COVID-19. Overall study: The study drew acute and convalescent COVID-19 samples from the United States, Italy and Spain.

The CDR3 has 15 residues. The germline V gene encodes CDR1 LNHDA and CDR2 SQIVND (reference sequence). The germline V and J ends were trimmed by 9 bases and 0 bases, with 15 bases remaining between them. Assay used: immunoSEQ multiplex PCR; TCRdb lists only in-frame clones, some missing. The table shows about 160,000 clones, with about 85% occurring only once. This sequence was found in a human donor with acute or convalescent COVID-19. The donor label of this sample is uncertain. This chain joins TRBV19 and TRBJ1-3; D is uncertain. Sequencing used peripheral blood. The CDR3 coding sequence is TGTGCCAGCATGCTGTCATGGAGCTCTGGAAACACCATATATTTT. Residues: CASMLSWSSGNTIYF.